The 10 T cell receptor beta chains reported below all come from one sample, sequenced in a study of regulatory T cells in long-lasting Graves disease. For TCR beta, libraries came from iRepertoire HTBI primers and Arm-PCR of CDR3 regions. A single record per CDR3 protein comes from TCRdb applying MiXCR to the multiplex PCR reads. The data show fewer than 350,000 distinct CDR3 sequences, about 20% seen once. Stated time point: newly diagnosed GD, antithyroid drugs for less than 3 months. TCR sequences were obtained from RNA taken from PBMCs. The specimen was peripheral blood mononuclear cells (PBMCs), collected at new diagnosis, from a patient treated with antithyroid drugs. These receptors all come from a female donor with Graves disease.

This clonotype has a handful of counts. The chain's CDR3 is CSAKDWVRVTDTQYF. The CDR3 nucleotides are TGCAGTGCTAAGGATTGGGTCAGGGTCACAGATACGCAGTATTTT. V and J are TRBV20-1 and TRBJ2-3; possible D gene TRBD1, 5 bases. The germline gives CDR1 DFQATT, CDR2 SNEGSKA (reference sequence). The V and J ends lost 4 bases and 2 bases respectively, with 16 bases between them. The CDR3 runs to 15 residues.

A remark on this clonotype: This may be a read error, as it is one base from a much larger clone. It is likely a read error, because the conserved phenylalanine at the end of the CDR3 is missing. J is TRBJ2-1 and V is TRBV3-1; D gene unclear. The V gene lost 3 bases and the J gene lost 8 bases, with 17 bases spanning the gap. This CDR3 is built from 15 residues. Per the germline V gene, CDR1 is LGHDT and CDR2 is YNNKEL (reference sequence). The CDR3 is CASSHEVSPSDEQFL. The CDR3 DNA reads TGTGCCAGCAGCCATGAGGTTAGCCCGTCGGATGAGCAGTTCTTA.

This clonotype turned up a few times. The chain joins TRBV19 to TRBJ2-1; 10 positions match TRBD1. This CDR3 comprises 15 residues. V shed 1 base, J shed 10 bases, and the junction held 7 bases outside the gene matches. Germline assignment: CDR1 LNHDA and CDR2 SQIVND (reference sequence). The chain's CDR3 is CASSIGGTGVGEQFF. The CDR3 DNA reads TGTGCCAGTAGTATAGGAGGGACAGGGGTCGGGGAGCAGTTCTTC.

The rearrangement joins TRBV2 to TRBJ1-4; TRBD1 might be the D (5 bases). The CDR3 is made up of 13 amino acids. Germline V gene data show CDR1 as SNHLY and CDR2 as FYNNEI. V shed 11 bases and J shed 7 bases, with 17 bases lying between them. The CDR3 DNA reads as TGTGCCGGAACAGCGGGGGAGGGTGAAAAACTGTTTTTT. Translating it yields CAGTAGEGEKLFF.

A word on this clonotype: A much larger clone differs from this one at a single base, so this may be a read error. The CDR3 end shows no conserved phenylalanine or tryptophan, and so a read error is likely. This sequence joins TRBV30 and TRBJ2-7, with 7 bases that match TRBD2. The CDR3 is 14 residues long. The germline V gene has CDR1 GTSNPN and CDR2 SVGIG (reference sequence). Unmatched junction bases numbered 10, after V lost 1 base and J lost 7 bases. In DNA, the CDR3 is TGTGCCTGGAGTGAAGGCGCGGGAGTCCAAGAGCAGTACTCC. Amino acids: CAWSEGAGVQEQYS.

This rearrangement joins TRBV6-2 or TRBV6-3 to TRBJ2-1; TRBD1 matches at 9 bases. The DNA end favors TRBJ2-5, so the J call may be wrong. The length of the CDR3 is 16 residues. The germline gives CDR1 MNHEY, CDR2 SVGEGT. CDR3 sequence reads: CASSYSTGQGVETQYF. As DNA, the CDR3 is TGTGCCAGCAGTTACTCGACGGGACAGGGCGTAGAGACCCAGTACTTC.

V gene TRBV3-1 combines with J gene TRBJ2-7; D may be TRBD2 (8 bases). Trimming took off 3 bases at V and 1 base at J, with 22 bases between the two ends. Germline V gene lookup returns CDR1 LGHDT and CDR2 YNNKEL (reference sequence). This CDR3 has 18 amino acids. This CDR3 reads CASSQWTGREGASYEQYF. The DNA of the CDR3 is TGTGCCAGCAGCCAGTGGACAGGTCGGGAGGGGGCTTCCTACGAGCAGTACTTC.

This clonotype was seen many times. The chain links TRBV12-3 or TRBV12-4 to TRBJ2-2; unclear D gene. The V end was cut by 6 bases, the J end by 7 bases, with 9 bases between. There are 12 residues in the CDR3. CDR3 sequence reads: CASRPDVGELFF. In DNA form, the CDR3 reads TGTGCCAGCAGGCCGGACGTCGGGGAGCTGTTTTTT.

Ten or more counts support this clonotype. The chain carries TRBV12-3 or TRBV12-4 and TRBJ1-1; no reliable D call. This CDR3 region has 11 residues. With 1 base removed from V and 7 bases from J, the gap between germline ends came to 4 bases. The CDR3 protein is CASSLEGEAFF. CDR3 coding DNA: TGTGCCAGCAGTTTAGAGGGTGAAGCTTTCTTT.

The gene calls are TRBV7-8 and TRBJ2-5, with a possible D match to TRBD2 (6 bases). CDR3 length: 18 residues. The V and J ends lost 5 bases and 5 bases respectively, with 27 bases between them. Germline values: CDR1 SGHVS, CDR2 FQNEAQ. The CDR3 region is CASSQRTPSTAGWETQYF. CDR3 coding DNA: TGTGCCAGCAGCCAACGAACCCCATCGACGGCGGGGTGGGAGACCCAGTACTTC.